These 14 T cell receptor beta chains originate from one sample sequenced in a study of response to subunit inactivated influenza vaccine. TCRdb re-analysed the RT-PCR reads in MiXCR, keeping a single row per CDR3 protein. Counted here are roughly 790,000 distinct CDR3 sequences, 21% occurring once; the ten biggest clones make up 10% to 13%. The specimen comprised PBMCs from blood, sampled roughly 5 days after vaccination. Every receptor here comes from a man aged 45-65 years who received an inactivated influenza vaccine.

This clonotype came up a few times. The chain recombines TRBV5-1 with TRBJ2-7; no firm D call. V gave up 1 base and J gave up 2 bases, with 10 bases separating them. CDR1 is SGHRS, CDR2 YFSETQ, per germline. CDR3 length equals 14 residues. CDR3 region: CASSLSPGPYEQYF. CDR3 sequence (DNA): TGCGCCAGCAGCTTGAGTCCAGGCCCCTACGAGCAGTACTTC.

This clonotype was counted a few times. The gene calls are TRBV6-1 and TRBJ1-2; no reliable D call. The CDR3 covers 14 residues. Germline CDR1 is MNHNS and CDR2 is SASEGT. V was clipped by 6 bases and J by 0 bases, with 11 bases between them. CDR3 sequence: CASRPRATNYGYTF. CDR3 sequence (DNA): TGTGCCAGCAGACCGCGAGCAACTAACTATGGCTACACCTTC.

V is TRBV27 and J is TRBJ1-5, with no clear D. The germline CDR1 and CDR2 sequences are MNHEY and SMNVEV (reference sequence). CDR3 length: 16 amino acids. The germline V and J ends were trimmed by 0 bases and 7 bases, with 16 bases remaining between them. The CDR3 DNA sequence: TGTGCCAGCAGTTTATCCCCATCCCCGGTCGGGCAGCCCCAGCATTTT. Translated, it gives CASSLSPSPVGQPQHF.

V and J are TRBV20-1 and TRBJ2-1, with 11 bases fitting TRBD2. With V trimmed by 6 bases and J by 7 bases, 8 bases remained unmatched. CDR3 length equals 14 residues. The germline CDR1 and CDR2 sequences are DFQATT and SNEGSKA (reference sequence). In DNA form, the CDR3 reads TGCAGTGCCACCAGGGGGACTAGCGGTAATGAGCAGTTCTTC. This translates into CSATRGTSGNEQFF.

This clonotype was recorded a few times. The CDR3 sequence is CASSLDLSGVYGYTF. CDR3 sequence (DNA): TGTGCCAGCAGCTTAGATCTGTCGGGGGTTTATGGCTACACCTTC. The rearrangement uses TRBV11-2 and TRBJ1-2; maybe TRBD1 (5 bases). Germline CDR1 is SGHAT and CDR2 is FQNNGV. Trimming took off 0 bases at V and 5 bases at J, with 13 bases between the two ends. CDR3 size: 15 residues. Filled out from reference TRBV11-2 and TRBJ1-2, the complete variable domain reads EAGVAQSPRYKIIEKRQSVAFWCNPISGHATLYWYQQILGQGPKLLIQFQNNGVVDDSQLPKDRFSAERLKGVDSTLKIQPAKLEDSAVYLCASSLDLSGVYGYTFGSGTRLTVV.

CDR3 DNA sequence: TGTGCCAGCAGCCCCTACACTAGCGGGAGAACGAAGACCCAGTACTTC. Translated, it gives CASSPYTSGRTKTQYF. This sequence joins TRBV3-1 and TRBJ2-5, with 11 nucleotides matching TRBD2. The V gene end was trimmed by 4 bases and the J gene end by 6 bases; junction bases not matched to a gene: 10. The CDR3 runs to 16 residues. Germline CDR1 is LGHDT and CDR2 is YNNKEL (reference sequence).

The chain has TRBV11-1 and TRBJ1-4, with D maybe TRBD1 (5 bases). Germline V gene data show CDR1 as SGHAT and CDR2 as FQDESV (reference sequence). The CDR3 contains 19 residues. V gave up 5 bases and J gave up 0 bases, with 22 bases separating them. CDR3 DNA sequence: TGTGCCAGCAGCCCGCCGGGACTCCTGACATCTGCAACTAATGAAAAACTGTTTTTT. It codes for CASSPPGLLTSATNEKLFF.

This clonotype was found many times. CDR3 in amino acids: CASSLLVTGGNTGELFF. CDR3 in DNA: TGTGCCAGCAGTTTATTAGTGACGGGAGGGAACACCGGGGAGCTGTTTTTT. The chain uses TRBV27 and TRBJ2-2, with 7 bases aligning to TRBD2. CDR3 length: 17 amino acids. Germline loops: CDR1 MNHEY, CDR2 SMNVEV (reference sequence). V lost 1 base, J lost 1 base, and 6 bases stayed unmatched.

This clonotype occurred a few times. This rearrangement joins TRBV6-2 or TRBV6-3 to TRBJ2-7; no clear D. The CDR3 totals 12 residues. Germline CDR1 MNHEY, CDR2 SVGEGT. V lost 5 bases and J 6 bases, leaving 11 bases between the germline ends. The CDR3, as DNA: TGTGCCAGCAGTGGCATTCGTCTCGAGCAGTACTTC. Translation gives CASSGIRLEQYF.

The chain uses TRBV6-5 and TRBJ1-1; D uncertain. The CDR3 consists of 13 residues. CDR1 MNHEY and CDR2 SVGAGI come from the germline V gene. The germline V and J ends were trimmed by 0 bases and 5 bases, with 7 bases remaining between them. DNA for the CDR3: TGTGCCAGCAGTTACTCGATGGTGACTGAAGCTTTCTTT. Translated: CASSYSMVTEAFF.

This rearrangement joins TRBV3-1 to TRBJ2-3; 11 nucleotides line up with TRBD2. Per germline, CDR1 LGHDT and CDR2 YNNKEL (reference sequence). The V gene end was trimmed by 0 bases and the J gene end by 7 bases; junction bases not matched to a gene: 15. The CDR3 covers 19 residues. CDR3 sequence (DNA): TGTGCCAGCAGCCAAGATCATCCCCTATTAGCGGGGGGGCCGAATACGCAGTATTTT. It is translated as CASSQDHPLLAGGPNTQYF.

This clonotype was detected only a few times. The gene calls are TRBV7-2 and TRBJ1-2; the D gene is possibly TRBD1 (5 bases). The CDR3 loop spans 14 amino acids. Germline loops: CDR1 SGHTA, CDR2 FQGNSA. The ends were cut back, 1 base at V and 1 base at J, with 7 bases in the middle. This chain's CDR3 is CASSLGGINYGYTF. Here the CDR3 DNA reads TGTGCCAGCAGCTTAGGGGGGATTAACTATGGCTACACCTTC.

The chain links TRBV20-1 to TRBJ2-1; 10 nucleotides align to TRBD2. CDR1 and CDR2 (germline): DFQATT, SNEGSKA (reference sequence). This CDR3 spans 14 amino acids. Trimming cost V 3 bases and J 8 bases; bases outside gene matches: 7. The CDR3 DNA reads as TGCAGTGCTAGTGAGCGGGGGGGCGTGGATGAGCAGTTCTTC. Translating gives CSASERGGVDEQFF.

In this sample, this clonotype turned up once. The rearrangement joins TRBV4-1 to TRBJ2-3; 9 bases are shared with TRBD2. The CDR3 extends over 17 amino acids. From germline, CDR1 is MGHRA and CDR2 YSYEKL. After removal of 0 bases from V and 5 bases from J, the junction contained 9 bases not matched to a gene. As DNA, the CDR3 is TGCGCCAGCAGCCAAGATGGAAAGCGGGGGGCGAAAGATACGCAGTATTTT. It specifies CASSQDGKRGAKDTQYF.